The next 8 T cell receptor beta chains were all read from a single sample in a study of blood T cell repertoires in COVID-19. The assay was immunoSEQ multiplex PCR, and TCRdb's table has in-frame clones only and misses some. Seen here are roughly 140,000 clones, under 90% observed once, and the top ten hold approximately 0.5%. Sequenced: peripheral blood. Source of these receptors: a man aged 60-69 years with acute or convalescent COVID-19.

The chain couples TRBV7-2 to TRBJ2-1; the match to TRBD2 covers 8 bases. The germline gives CDR1 SGHTA, CDR2 FQGNSA. V shed 3 bases, J shed 6 bases, and the junction held 10 bases outside the gene matches. This CDR3 has 16 amino acids. The DNA of the CDR3 is TGTGCCAGCAGCTTTCGTGGAGCGGGGGTTAGCAATGAGCAGTTCTTC. This encodes CASSFRGAGVSNEQFF.

This chain connects TRBV16 to TRBJ2-7; perhaps TRBD1 as D (5 bases). The CDR3 is 13 residues long. Trimming stripped 2 bases from V and 6 bases from J, with 11 bases between. Germline V CDR1 and CDR2: KGHSY, FQNENV. CDR3 sequence reads: CASSQQGLAEQYF. CDR3 DNA: TGTGCCAGCAGCCAACAGGGCTTGGCCGAGCAGTACTTC.

This clone is a singleton in its sample. The V gene is TRBV4-1, the J gene TRBJ1-1, with TRBD1 as a possible D gene (5 bases). The CDR3 sequence is 16 residues long. Trimming shortened V by 3 bases and J by 5 bases, and 19 bases separated the two germline ends. Looked up from germline, CDR1 is MGHRA and CDR2 is YSYEKL. In nucleotides, the CDR3 is TGCGCCAGCAGCCAGCCCGGGCGGGGCGGGCGAACTGAAGCTTTCTTT. Translating it yields CASSQPGRGGRTEAFF.

This clone was picked up one time. The V gene is TRBV28, the J gene TRBJ2-3, with D possibly being TRBD2 (5 bases). V was clipped by 6 bases and J by 1 base, with 11 bases between them. CDR1 MDHEN and CDR2 SYDVKM come from the germline V gene. The CDR3 covers 14 residues. CDR3 DNA: TGTGCCAGCAGAGGGTGGGGAGGCACAGATACGCAGTATTTT. Its translation is CASRGWGGTDTQYF.

The CDR3 loop reads CASSTPGTYNEQFF. The CDR3 nucleotides are TGTGCCAGCAGCACCCCGGGAACCTACAATGAGCAGTTCTTC. The rearrangement joins TRBV3-1 (or the pseudogene TRBV3-2) to TRBJ2-1, with TRBD2 as a possible D gene (5 bases). Germline CDR1 reads LGHDT; CDR2 reads YNNKEL (reference sequence). The V gene lost 5 bases and the J gene lost 2 bases, with 10 bases spanning the gap. The CDR3 is made up of 14 amino acids.

The chain recombines TRBV7-6 with TRBJ1-6; 7 bases match TRBD1. V was clipped by 4 bases and J by 9 bases; unmatched bases: 12. The germline CDR1 and CDR2 sequences are SGHVS and FNYEAQ. The CDR3 is made up of 16 amino acids. The CDR3 is CASSSQTGVASSPLHF. The CDR3 DNA reads as TGTGCCAGCAGCTCGCAAACAGGGGTAGCTAGTTCACCCCTCCACTTT.

The chain couples TRBV24-1 to TRBJ2-1, with D possibly matching TRBD1 (5 bases). Trimming removed 4 bases at V and 0 bases at J, with 9 bases between. This CDR3 contains 15 residues. CDR1 KGHDR and CDR2 SFDVKD come from the germline V gene. The CDR3 DNA reads as TGTGCCACCAGTGACGACAGAAGCTCCTACAATGAGCAGTTCTTC. Protein: CATSDDRSSYNEQFF.

The J gene is TRBJ2-1, the V gene TRBV10-2; 10 bases are shared with TRBD2. The CDR3 length is 15 residues. Trimming took 6 bases from V and 7 from J; bases not matched to a gene: 9. Looked up from germline, CDR1 is WSHSY and CDR2 is SAAADI. CDR3 in DNA: TGCGCCAGCAGAAACCAGCGGGAGGGCCAAAATGAGCAGTTCTTC. Amino acid sequence: CASRNQREGQNEQFF.